The source of this T cell receptor (beta chain) is a study of shared clonotypes between healthy human individuals. Method: immunoSEQ multiplex PCR; TCRdb's copy keeps in-frame clones and lacks some. Here the sample spans approximately 2.1 million clones, about 92% being singletons. The CDR3 is 13 residues long. Per the germline V gene, CDR1 is KGHSH and CDR2 is LQKENI. J lost 5 bases, V lost 4 bases, and 4 bases had no gene match. The chain links TRBV18 to TRBJ1-1, with 7 positions matching TRBD1. Input material: naive CD4+ T cells from PBMCs. The subset here: CD45RA+ positively selected. This receptor was identified in a young man in good health. Some clones in this sample may be carry-over from other donors' samples. Here the CDR3 reads CASSQGALTEAFF. DNA for the CDR3: TGTGCCAGCTCACAGGGGGCTTTGACTGAAGCTTTCTTT.